This TCR beta chain was sequenced during a study of CD4 and CD8 cells across lung adenocarcinoma regions. The CDR3 length is 15 residues. Germline CDR1 MNHEY, CDR2 SVGEGT. The germline V and J ends were trimmed by 6 bases and 2 bases, with 17 bases remaining between them. TCRdb reprocessed the PCR reads via MiXCR and lists one record per CDR3 protein. The repertoire has about 25,000 distinct CDR3 sequences, approximately 53% of them found once; the top ten carry approximately 46%. This clonotype was recorded many times. Donors had localized lung adenocarcinoma, a non-small cell lung cancer. This receptor was taken from a male donor with lung adenocarcinoma. The CD4 and CD8 labels of this study may be unreliable. Source material: CD8+ T cells from the center of a lung tumor. The chain employs TRBV6-2 or TRBV6-3 and TRBJ2-7; D may be TRBD1 or TRBD2 (5 bases each). The CDR3 coding sequence is TGTGCCAGCAGCTATCCTGGGACCGAAACCTACGAGCAGTACTTC. Protein sequence: CASSYPGTETYEQYF.